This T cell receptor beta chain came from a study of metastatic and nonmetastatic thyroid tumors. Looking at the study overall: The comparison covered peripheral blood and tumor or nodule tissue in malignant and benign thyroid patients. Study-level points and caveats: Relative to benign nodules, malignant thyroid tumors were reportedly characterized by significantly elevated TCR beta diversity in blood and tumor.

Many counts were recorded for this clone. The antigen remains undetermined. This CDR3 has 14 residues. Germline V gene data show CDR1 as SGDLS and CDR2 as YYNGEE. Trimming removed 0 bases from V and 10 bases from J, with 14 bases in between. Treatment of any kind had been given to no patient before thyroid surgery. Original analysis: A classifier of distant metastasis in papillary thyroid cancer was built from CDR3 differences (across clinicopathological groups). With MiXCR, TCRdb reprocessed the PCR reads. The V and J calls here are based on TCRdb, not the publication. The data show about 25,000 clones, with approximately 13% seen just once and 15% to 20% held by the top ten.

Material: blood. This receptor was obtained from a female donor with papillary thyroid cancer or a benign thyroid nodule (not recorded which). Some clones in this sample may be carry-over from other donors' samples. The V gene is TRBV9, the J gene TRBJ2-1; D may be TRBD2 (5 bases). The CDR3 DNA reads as TGTGCCAGCAGCGTAGCTCTCACCCGAGGGGAGCAGTTCTTC. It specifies CASSVALTRGEQFF.